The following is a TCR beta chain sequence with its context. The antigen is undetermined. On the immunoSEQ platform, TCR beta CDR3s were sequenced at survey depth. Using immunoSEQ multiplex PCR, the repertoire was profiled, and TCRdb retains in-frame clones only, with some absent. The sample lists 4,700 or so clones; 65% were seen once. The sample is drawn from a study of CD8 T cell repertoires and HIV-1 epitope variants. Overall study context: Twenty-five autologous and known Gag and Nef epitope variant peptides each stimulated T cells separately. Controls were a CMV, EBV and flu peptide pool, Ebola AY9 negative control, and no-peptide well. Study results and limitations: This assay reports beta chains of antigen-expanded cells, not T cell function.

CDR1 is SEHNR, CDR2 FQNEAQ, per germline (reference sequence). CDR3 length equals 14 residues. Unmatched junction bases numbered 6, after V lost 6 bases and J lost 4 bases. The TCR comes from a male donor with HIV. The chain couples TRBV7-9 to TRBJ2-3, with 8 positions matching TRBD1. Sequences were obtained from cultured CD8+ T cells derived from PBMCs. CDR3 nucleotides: TGTGCCAGCAGACTCGGACAGGGTGCAGATACGCAGTATTTT. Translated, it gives CASRLGQGADTQYF.